Sequencing of this TCR beta chain was carried out in a study of shared clonotypes between healthy human individuals. Study at large: Per donor, CD8 memory used one plate, CD8 naive used two, CD4 memory used three and CD4 naive used three.

Germline V gene lookup returns CDR1 MNHNS and CDR2 SASEGT. The CDR3 is 16 residues long. V lost 3 bases and J lost 1, with 15 bases in between. Libraries were prepared by immunoSEQ multiplex PCR; TCRdb keeps only in-frame clonotypes and omits some of them. The sample lists hundreds of thousands of clones, 85% to 95% occurring once. The sample holds one count of this clone. It was CD45RO-negative cells, positively selected for CCR7, that made up naive CD8 cells, with terminally differentiated effector memory CD45RA+ cells excluded. The genes are TRBV6-1 and TRBJ1-2; D gene unclear. The clonotype originates from a woman in her twenties or thirties in good health. The sample taken for sequencing was naive CD8+ T cells sorted from blood. CDR3 amino acids: CASSDLAARYNYGYTF. The DNA of the CDR3 is TGTGCCAGCAGTGATTTGGCGGCCCGCTATAACTATGGCTACACCTTC.